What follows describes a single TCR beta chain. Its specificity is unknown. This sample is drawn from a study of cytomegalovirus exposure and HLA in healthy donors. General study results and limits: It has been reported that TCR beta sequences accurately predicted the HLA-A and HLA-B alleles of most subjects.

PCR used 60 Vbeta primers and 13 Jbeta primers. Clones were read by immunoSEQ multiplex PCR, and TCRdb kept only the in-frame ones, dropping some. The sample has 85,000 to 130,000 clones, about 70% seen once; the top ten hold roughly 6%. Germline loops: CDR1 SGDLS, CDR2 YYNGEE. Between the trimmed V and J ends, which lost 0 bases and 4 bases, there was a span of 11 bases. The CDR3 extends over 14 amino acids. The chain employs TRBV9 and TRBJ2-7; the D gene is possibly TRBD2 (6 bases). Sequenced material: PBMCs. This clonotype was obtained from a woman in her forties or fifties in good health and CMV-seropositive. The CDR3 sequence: CASSVDGRIYEQYF. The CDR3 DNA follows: TGTGCCAGCAGCGTAGACGGGAGAATATACGAGCAGTACTTC. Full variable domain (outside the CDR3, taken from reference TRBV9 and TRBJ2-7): DSGVTQTPKHLITATGQRVTLRCSPRSGDLSVYWYQQSLDQGLQFLIQYYNGEERAKGNILERFSAQQFPDLHSELNLSSLELGDSALYFCASSVDGRIYEQYFGPGTRLTVT.